These 11 T cell receptor beta chains share one sample of origin, sequenced in a study of regulatory T cells in long-lasting Graves disease. In building TCR beta libraries, iRepertoire HTBI primers were used together with Arm-PCR of CDR3 regions. TCRdb processed the multiplex PCR reads anew with MiXCR; each CDR3 protein has one entry. In the table there are some 470,000 distinct CDR3 sequences, approximately 21% of which are singletons. Sample time point: persistent/refractory GD, antithyroid drugs over 5 years with positive TRAb. After RNA was extracted from PBMCs, the TCR library was made from it. The source material was peripheral blood mononuclear cells (PBMCs), sampled when the disease was refractory, from a patient treated with antithyroid drugs. The receptors were sampled from a female donor with Graves disease.

The rearrangement links TRBV18 to TRBJ1-3; no definite D call. The CDR3 extends over 14 amino acids. Germline CDR1 reads KGHSH; CDR2 reads LQKENI. Trimming removed 3 bases at V and 4 bases at J, with 10 bases between. CDR3: CASSPPGRGNTIYF. CDR3 coding DNA: TGTGCCAGCTCACCCCCCGGACGCGGAAACACCATATATTTT.

Only a few counts were recorded for this clonotype. The chain recombines TRBV6-1 with TRBJ2-6; D may match TRBD1 or TRBD2 (5 bases each). Germline V CDR1 and CDR2: MNHNS, SASEGT. The CDR3 has 17 amino acids. V lost 6 bases and J 0 bases, leaving 15 bases between the germline ends. CDR3 in amino acids: CASSLHRDGSGANVLTF. Here the CDR3 DNA reads TGTGCCAGCAGCCTCCACCGGGACGGCTCTGGGGCCAACGTCCTGACTTTC.

Points on this clonotype: A read error may be the cause here, since a much bigger clone is one base away. The gene calls are TRBV28 and TRBJ2-7; D is undetermined. There are 10 residues in the CDR3. V was trimmed by 8 bases and J by 8 bases, leaving 10 bases between them. Germline CDR1 is MDHEN and CDR2 is SYDVKM. The CDR3 coding sequence is TGTGCCAGCGGTCAGCGAAAGCAGTACTTC. This translates into CASGQRKQYF. The full variable domain, with the rest looked up from reference TRBV28 and TRBJ2-7, is DVKVTQSSRYLVKRTGEKVFLECVQDMDHENMFWYRQDPGLGLRLIYFSYDVKMKEKGDIPEGYSVSREKKERFSLILESASTNQTSMYLCASGQRKQYFGPGTRLTVT.

Many counts were recorded for this clonotype. V gene TRBV28 combines with J gene TRBJ1-4; 9 bases agree with TRBD1. CDR3 length equals 14 residues. Germline V gene lookup returns CDR1 MDHEN and CDR2 SYDVKM. Trimming cost V 5 bases and J 8 bases; bases outside gene matches: 6. This CDR3 is CASSHRGLFEKLFF. The CDR3 region has the DNA TGTGCCAGCAGTCACAGGGGGCTATTCGAAAAACTGTTTTTT.

This chain joins TRBV20-1 and TRBJ2-7; 11 nucleotides line up with TRBD2. From germline, CDR1 is DFQATT and CDR2 SNEGSKA (reference sequence). CDR3 length equals 15 residues. The V gene end was trimmed by 3 bases and the J gene end by 0 bases; junction bases not matched to a gene: 4. The DNA of the CDR3 is TGCAGTGCTAGCAGACTAGCGGGGAGCTCCTACGAGCAGTACTTC. It translates to CSASRLAGSSYEQYF.

The chain employs TRBV12-3 or TRBV12-4 and TRBJ2-3; 10 bases fit TRBD2. J lost 0 bases, V lost 5 bases, and 8 bases had no gene match. The CDR3 runs to 17 residues. The CDR3 here is CASSAMLAGVSTDTQYF. DNA for the CDR3: TGTGCCAGCAGTGCGATGCTAGCGGGAGTTAGCACAGATACGCAGTATTTT.

This clonotype was picked up a small number of times. V is TRBV10-2 and J is TRBJ2-7; D is tentatively TRBD1 or TRBD2 (5 bases each). Germline V gene sequence: CDR1 WSHSY, CDR2 SAAADI. V shed 2 bases and J shed 0 bases, with 14 bases lying between them. The length of the CDR3 is 16 residues. CDR3 sequence reads: CASSEDPGPSSYEQYF. In nucleotides, the CDR3 is TGCGCCAGCAGTGAGGACCCGGGGCCGAGCTCCTACGAGCAGTACTTC.

J is TRBJ2-4 and V is TRBV29-1; possibly TRBD1 or TRBD2 for D (5 bases each). Deletions cut 2 bases from V and 2 bases from J, with 10 bases between. In germline, CDR1 is SQVTM, CDR2 ANQGSEA. The CDR3 extends over 14 amino acids. CDR3 in amino acids: CSVETGLTKNIQYF. The CDR3 DNA reads TGCAGCGTTGAAACGGGGCTGACCAAAAACATTCAGTACTTC. Looking up the rest from reference TRBV29-1 and TRBJ2-4 gives the full variable domain: SAVISQKPSRDICQRGTSLTIQCQVDSQVTMMFWYRQQPGQSLTLIATANQGSEATYESGFVIDKFPISRPNLTFSTLTVSNMSPEDSSIYLCSVETGLTKNIQYFGAGTRLSVL.

Of note for this clonotype: This may stem from a read error, because a much larger clone lies one nucleotide away. The V call is TRBV5-1, the J call TRBJ1-5; D gene uncertain. This CDR3 is 15 amino acids long. Germline values: CDR1 SGHRS, CDR2 YFSETQ. CDR3 loop: CASSLAGSSDQPQHF. The CDR3 DNA reads TGCGCCAGCAGCTTGGCCGGGAGTAGCGATCAGCCCCAGCATTTT.

This clonotype appeared many times. CDR3 sequence: CASSAGIENQPQHF. CDR3 nucleotide sequence: TGTGCCAGCAGCGCAGGGATCGAAAATCAGCCCCAGCATTTT. This chain joins TRBV2 and TRBJ1-5; the D gene is possibly TRBD1 (5 bases). This CDR3 comprises 14 residues. V was pared by 6 bases and J by 4 bases, with 13 bases between. Germline V lookup: CDR1 SNHLY, CDR2 FYNNEI.

This chain links TRBV15 with TRBJ1-6; TRBD1 agrees at 10 bases. J gave up 6 bases and V 5 bases, and 4 bases lay outside the gene matches. CDR1 is LNHNV, CDR2 YYDKDF, per germline (reference sequence). The CDR3 is 15 amino acids. DNA for the CDR3: TGTGCCACCAGCTACCGGACAGGGGGTAATTCACCCCTCCACTTT. Its translation is CATSYRTGGNSPLHF.